This T cell receptor beta chain was identified during a study of T cell repertoires in cytomegalovirus infection. Findings and limits, study-wide: Carriage of CMV together with the relevant HLA was identifiable through cumulative public TCR beta family frequency. The ex vivo response was dominated by HLA-C-restricted CMV-specific TCR beta clonotypes.

This clonotype showed up just a few times. Its antigen is undetermined. TCRdb passed the reads through MiXCR, listing each CDR3 protein once. This sample carries approximately 500,000 distinct CDR3 sequences, approximately 10% of them seen once, and the ten largest clones take about a tenth. The sequence was obtained from a human donor in good health (CMV status not recorded). Some clones in this sample may be carry-over from other donors' samples. Sequencing was done on a sample of PBMCs.

CDR3 in DNA: TGTGCCAGCAGCTTGGATCGCTACACAGATACGCAGTATTTT. It translates to CASSLDRYTDTQYF. The chain employs TRBV5-4 and TRBJ2-3; no reliable D call. In germline, CDR1 is SGHNT, CDR2 YYREEE (reference sequence). The length of the CDR3 is 14 residues. The ends were cut back, 0 bases at V and 2 bases at J, with 7 bases in the middle.